What follows are 24 T cell receptor beta chains derived from one specimen sequenced in a study of blood T cell repertoires in COVID-19. TCRdb keeps only in-frame clones here, not all; method: immunoSEQ multiplex PCR. The sample has 190,000 or so clones; 85% to 90% are singletons. Specimen: peripheral blood. The receptor source for this set is a woman under 30 who had recovered from COVID-19.

This chain joins TRBV11-3 and TRBJ2-5, with TRBD2 as a possible D gene (6 bases). CDR1 SGHNT and CDR2 YENEEA come from the germline V gene. The ends were cut back, 6 bases at V and 5 bases at J, with 13 bases in the middle. The CDR3 totals 13 residues. The CDR3 loop is CASSLGRHETQYF. For the CDR3, the DNA is TGTGCCAGCAGTCTCGGGAGACATGAGACCCAGTACTTC.

The chain recombines TRBV24-1 with TRBJ2-1; 9 nucleotides agree with TRBD2. Losses at the gene ends were 2 bases for V and 4 bases for J; bases not matched to a gene: 5. The CDR3 contains 16 residues. Germline V gene data show CDR1 as KGHDR and CDR2 as SFDVKD. CDR3 nucleotide sequence: TGTGCCACCAGTGATTCCTCTAGCGGGGCGTACAATGAGCAGTTCTTC. Translating it yields CATSDSSSGAYNEQFF.

The chain combines TRBV12-3 or TRBV12-4 with TRBJ2-2; D is unclear. The V gene lost 3 bases and the J gene lost 5 bases, with 4 bases spanning the gap. The CDR3 sequence is 12 residues long. Written as DNA, the CDR3 is TGTGCCAGCAGTTTCGTTACCGGGGAGCTGTTTTTT. Encoded protein: CASSFVTGELFF.

The V and J genes are TRBV24-1 and TRBJ2-2, with D maybe TRBD1 (5 bases). There are 14 residues in the CDR3. From germline, CDR1 is KGHDR and CDR2 SFDVKD. Trimming shortened V by 8 bases and J by 0 bases, and 9 bases separated the two germline ends. The CDR3 DNA is TGTGCCACCATGATGGGGCCGAACACCGGGGAGCTGTTTTTT. It encodes CATMMGPNTGELFF.

The chain is built from TRBV12-3 or TRBV12-4 and TRBJ1-1; D gene ambiguous. The V gene lost 6 bases and the J gene lost 5 bases, with 10 bases spanning the gap. CDR3 size: 12 residues. CDR3 region: CASRPRGTEAFF. The CDR3 nucleotides are TGTGCCAGCAGGCCAAGAGGGACTGAAGCTTTCTTT.

The chain is built from TRBV30 and TRBJ1-5; D is undetermined. The V and J ends lost 0 bases and 1 base respectively, with 4 bases between them. The CDR3 has 13 residues. Germline V lookup: CDR1 GTSNPN, CDR2 SVGIG (reference sequence). CDR3 amino acids: CAWSVASNQPQHF. The CDR3 nucleotides read TGTGCCTGGAGTGTAGCCAGCAATCAGCCCCAGCATTTT.

CDR3 residues: CASSQDRTGRFWELFF. CDR3 nucleotides: TGCGCCAGCAGCCAAGATAGGACAGGGCGTTTCTGGGAGCTGTTTTTT. The chain has TRBV4-3 and TRBJ2-2; TRBD1 agrees at 8 bases. The junction had 9 bases not matched to a gene; V was cut back by 0 bases and J by 9 bases. Germline V CDR1 and CDR2: LGHNA, YSLEER. This CDR3 is 16 amino acids long.

The V call is TRBV27, the J call TRBJ2-5, with D possibly matching TRBD1 (7 bases). This CDR3 has 16 amino acids. The V and J ends lost 5 bases and 4 bases respectively, with 20 bases between them. Germline V gives CDR1 MNHEY, CDR2 SMNVEV (reference sequence). CDR3 region: CASSPSAGGWAETQYF. DNA of the CDR3: TGTGCCAGCAGTCCAAGCGCAGGGGGGTGGGCAGAGACCCAGTACTTC.

The gene calls are TRBV6-6 and TRBJ1-1, with no clear D. The CDR3 totals 15 residues. Germline assignment: CDR1 MNHNY and CDR2 SVGAGI (reference sequence). V was cut by 6 bases and J by 4 bases, with 18 bases left in between. The CDR3 DNA follows: TGTGCCAGCAGGTTTACCGGAGGAGGGCGCACTGAAGCTTTCTTT. Translating gives CASRFTGGGRTEAFF.

The count of this clone is one. This sequence joins TRBV6-2 or TRBV6-3 and TRBJ1-5, with D perhaps matching TRBD1 (6 bases). The V end lost 2 bases, the J end lost 7 bases, and 9 bases lay between the germline ends. Looked up from germline, CDR1 is MNHEY and CDR2 is SVGEGT. The CDR3 runs 13 residues. The CDR3 region has the DNA TGTGCCAGCAGTTACACAGGGAGCCAGCCCCAGCATTTT. Its protein product is CASSYTGSQPQHF.

The chain combines TRBV20-1 with TRBJ1-2, with 7 bases lining up with TRBD1. The trim removed 6 bases at V and 4 bases at J, leaving 8 bases unmatched. This CDR3 is 13 amino acids long. CDR1 and CDR2 (germline): DFQATT, SNEGSKA (reference sequence). Here the CDR3 DNA reads TGCAGTGCCAGTAAGACAGGGCTCTATGGCTACACCTTC. This translates into CSASKTGLYGYTF.

This clone was seen a single time. The chain has TRBV19 and TRBJ2-7; D perhaps matches TRBD2 (7 bases). CDR3 length equals 14 residues. Germline V gene lookup returns CDR1 LNHDA and CDR2 SQIVND (reference sequence). Trimming stripped 7 bases from V and 4 bases from J, with 17 bases between. CDR3 in amino acids: CASNYYRGGYEQYV. In DNA form, the CDR3 reads TGTGCCAGTAATTATTATAGGGGGGGGTACGAGCAGTACGTC.

The chain carries TRBV4-1 and TRBJ1-2, with TRBD1 identical over 8 bases. Germline V gives CDR1 MGHRA, CDR2 YSYEKL. This CDR3 spans 13 amino acids. V shed 3 bases and J 8 bases; nucleotides not matched to a gene: 5. CDR3 nucleotide sequence: TGCGCCAGCAGCCACCCAGGGGGCGAGGGCTACACCTTC. Translation: CASSHPGGEGYTF.

Written as DNA, the CDR3 is TGTGCCAGCAGTCGGGACAGGGCCCACTACGAGCAGTACTTC. As protein: CASSRDRAHYEQYF. The genes are TRBV5-4 and TRBJ2-7; 9 nucleotides align to TRBD1. The CDR3 runs 14 residues. J was trimmed by 3 bases and V by 5 bases; bases with no gene match: 6. Germline V gene sequence: CDR1 SGHNT, CDR2 YYREEE (reference sequence). Full variable domain (missing parts from reference TRBV5-4 and TRBJ2-7): ETGVTQSPTHLIKTRGQQVTLRCSSQSGHNTVSWYQQALGQGPQFIFQYYREEENGRGNFPPRFSGLQFPNYSSELNVNALELDDSALYLCASSRDRAHYEQYFGPGTRLTVT.

As for this clone: Within the sample, other DNA sequences also encode this same CDR3. This sequence joins TRBV27 and TRBJ2-3; D uncertain. CDR3 length equals 12 residues. Germline V lookup: CDR1 MNHEY, CDR2 SMNVEV (reference sequence). The V end lost 6 bases, the J end lost 0 bases, and 4 bases lay between the germline ends. CDR3 in amino acids: CASSPSTDTQYF. The DNA of the CDR3 is TGTGCCAGCAGCCCGAGCACAGATACGCAGTATTTT.

The chain has TRBV9 and TRBJ1-5; TRBD1 agrees at 8 bases. Germline V lookup: CDR1 SGDLS, CDR2 YYNGEE. J lost 6 bases, V lost 4 bases, and 9 bases had no gene match. There are 15 residues in the CDR3. CDR3 region: CASSHGQGIGQPQHF. The CDR3 bases are TGTGCCAGCAGCCACGGACAGGGAATCGGTCAGCCCCAGCATTTT. The full variable domain, rest sourced from reference TRBV9 and TRBJ1-5, is DSGVTQTPKHLITATGQRVTLRCSPRSGDLSVYWYQQSLDQGLQFLIQYYNGEERAKGNILERFSAQQFPDLHSELNLSSLELGDSALYFCASSHGQGIGQPQHFGDGTRLSIL.

CDR3 coding DNA: TGTGCCACCAGTGATGCCGGGGAGAGCTATGGCTACACCTTC. It encodes CATSDAGESYGYTF. The chain joins TRBV24-1 to TRBJ1-2; D gene ambiguous. V was pared by 3 bases and J by 4 bases, with 11 bases between. Germline CDR1 KGHDR, CDR2 SFDVKD. This CDR3 is 14 amino acids long.

This chain joins TRBV6-6 and TRBJ2-1, with 9 bases aligning to TRBD2. This CDR3 region has 13 residues. The J segment lost 7 bases and the V segment lost 5 bases, leaving 3 bases of the junction unmatched. From germline, CDR1 is MNHNY and CDR2 SVGAGI (reference sequence). The CDR3 bases are TGTGCCAGCAGTAACGGACTAGCGAATGAGCAGTTCTTC. Amino acids: CASSNGLANEQFF.

The chain is built from TRBV4-3 and TRBJ1-2; D possibly corresponds to TRBD1 (5 bases). Germline CDR1 and CDR2: LGHNA and YSLEER. This CDR3 spans 13 amino acids. Trimming removed 2 bases at V and 8 bases at J, with 12 bases between. Written as DNA, the CDR3 is TGCGCCAGCAGCCAATCAGGGTGGAGCGGCTACACCTTC. It codes for CASSQSGWSGYTF.

The chain joins TRBV6-5 to TRBJ1-2; weak D call: TRBD1 (5 bases). This CDR3 has 15 residues. Germline-derived CDR1 and CDR2 are MNHEY and SVGAGI. The V and J ends lost 6 bases and 0 bases respectively, with 14 bases between them. CDR3 loop: CASRTTGLANYGYTF. CDR3 bases: TGTGCCAGCAGGACCACAGGATTAGCTAACTATGGCTACACCTTC.

This chain uses TRBV21-1 with TRBJ1-2. TRBV21-1 is reported as a pseudogene. The CDR3 is 14 residues long. The CDR3: CASSKSRQIYGYTF. In DNA form, the CDR3 reads TGTGCCAGCAGCAAATCGCGGCAGATCTATGGCTACACCTTC.

The genes are TRBV7-9 and TRBJ2-7, with 10 bases lining up with TRBD1. Germline-derived CDR1 and CDR2 are SEHNR and FQNEAQ (reference sequence). After removal of 5 bases from V and 8 bases from J, the junction contained 12 bases not matched to a gene. The CDR3 covers 15 residues. The chain's CDR3 is CASSPRGTGEFKQYV. For the CDR3, the DNA is TGTGCCAGCAGCCCGAGGGGGACAGGGGAATTTAAGCAGTACGTC.

This chain joins TRBV5-6 and TRBJ2-7; D unresolved. Trimming removed 3 bases from V and 7 bases from J, with 14 bases in between. The CDR3 has 13 amino acids. CDR1 is SGHDT, CDR2 YYEEEE, per germline. The CDR3 is CASSWAATNEQYF. The CDR3 nucleotides are TGTGCCAGCAGCTGGGCCGCGACCAATGAGCAGTACTTC.

Worth noting for this clone: Other DNA variants within this sample encode the same CDR3. The chain carries TRBV9 and TRBJ2-5, with D maybe TRBD2 (5 bases). CDR1 is SGDLS, CDR2 YYNGEE, per germline. Trimming pared 0 bases from V and 5 bases from J, leaving 8 bases between. The CDR3 contains 13 residues. In nucleotides, the CDR3 is TGTGCCAGCAGCGTAGGGGGAGTTGAGACCCAGTACTTC. Translating gives CASSVGGVETQYF. Supplemented by reference TRBV9 and TRBJ2-5, the full variable domain reads DSGVTQTPKHLITATGQRVTLRCSPRSGDLSVYWYQQSLDQGLQFLIQYYNGEERAKGNILERFSAQQFPDLHSELNLSSLELGDSALYFCASSVGGVETQYFGPGTRLLVL.